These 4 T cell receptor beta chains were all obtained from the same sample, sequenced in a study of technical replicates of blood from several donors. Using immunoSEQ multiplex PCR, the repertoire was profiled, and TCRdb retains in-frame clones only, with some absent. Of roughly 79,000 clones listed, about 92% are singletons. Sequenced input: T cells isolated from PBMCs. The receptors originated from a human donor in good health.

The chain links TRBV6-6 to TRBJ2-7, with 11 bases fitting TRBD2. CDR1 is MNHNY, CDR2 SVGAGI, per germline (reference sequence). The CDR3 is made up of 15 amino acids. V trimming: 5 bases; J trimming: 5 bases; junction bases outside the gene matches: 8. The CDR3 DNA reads TGTGCCAGCAGTACGTCTAGCGGGAGGCCCAACGAGCAGTACTTC. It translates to CASSTSSGRPNEQYF.

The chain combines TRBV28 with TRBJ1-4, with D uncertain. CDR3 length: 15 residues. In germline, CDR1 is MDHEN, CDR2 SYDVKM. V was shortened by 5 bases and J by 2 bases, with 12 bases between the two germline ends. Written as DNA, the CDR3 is TGTGCCAGCAGTCGATTCCGAGGGACTAATGAAAAACTGTTTTTT. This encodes CASSRFRGTNEKLFF.

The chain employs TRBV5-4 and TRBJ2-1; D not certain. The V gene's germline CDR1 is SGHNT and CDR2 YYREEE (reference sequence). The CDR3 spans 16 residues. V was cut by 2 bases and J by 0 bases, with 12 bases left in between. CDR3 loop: CASSFSRMSSYNEQFF. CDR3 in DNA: TGTGCCAGCAGCTTCTCGCGGATGAGCTCCTACAATGAGCAGTTCTTC. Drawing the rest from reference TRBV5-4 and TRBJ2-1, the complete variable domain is ETGVTQSPTHLIKTRGQQVTLRCSSQSGHNTVSWYQQALGQGPQFIFQYYREEENGRGNFPPRFSGLQFPNYSSELNVNALELDDSALYLCASSFSRMSSYNEQFFGPGTRLTVL.

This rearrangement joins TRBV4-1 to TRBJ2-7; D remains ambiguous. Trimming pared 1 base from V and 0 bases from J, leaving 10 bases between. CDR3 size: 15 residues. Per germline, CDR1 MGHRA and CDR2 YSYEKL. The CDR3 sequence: CASSQAGRTSYEQYF. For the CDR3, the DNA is TGCGCCAGCAGCCAAGCTGGGCGCACCTCCTACGAGCAGTACTTC.